This T cell receptor (beta chain) emerged from a study of CD8+ T cells in alopecia areata. The treatment here: oral pan-JAK inhibitor, 5-10 mg twice daily. Extracted RNA was reverse transcribed, and the resulting cDNA served as sequencing template. Only in-frame clones appear in the TCRdb table, and some are missing; sequencing was by immunoSEQ multiplex PCR. Seen here are approximately 300,000 clones, more than 45% observed once, and the top ten hold approximately 1.8%. Source: CD4+ T cells sorted from blood, taken at week 24, from a patient treated with tofacitinib. This receptor was obtained from a human donor with alopecia areata.

As DNA, the CDR3 is TGTGCCAGCAGCAGAGCGGGGGGGACGTTCGAGCAGTACTTC. This translates into CASSRAGGTFEQYF. The rearrangement links TRBV6-5 to TRBJ2-7, with 10 bases aligning to TRBD2. Germline CDR1 is MNHEY and CDR2 is SVGAGI. This CDR3 is built from 14 residues. J lost 6 bases, V lost 6 bases, and 8 bases had no gene match.